These 21 T cell receptor beta chains were all obtained from the same sample, sequenced in a study of control samples from healthy donors and cancer patients. Sequenced by immunoSEQ multiplex PCR; TCRdb stores in-frame clones only, minus some. The sample includes about 130,000 clones, 80% to 95% seen only once; the top ten take roughly 2.1%. Sequenced input: blood. These receptors all stem from a woman aged 50 to 60 in good health.

The chain carries TRBV14 and TRBJ2-7; 7 bases map to TRBD2. V shed 8 bases and J 0 bases; nucleotides not matched to a gene: 7. The CDR3 spans 14 residues. CDR1 is SGHDN, CDR2 FVKESK, per germline. CDR3 region: CASGWGGSSYEQYF. In DNA form, the CDR3 reads TGTGCCAGCGGCTGGGGGGGGAGCTCCTACGAGCAGTACTTC.

The genes are TRBV12-3 or TRBV12-4 and TRBJ1-6, with 7 bases fitting TRBD1. V dropped 7 bases and J dropped 8; count of bases not matched to a gene: 5. The CDR3 extends over 13 amino acids. As DNA, the CDR3 is TGTGCCAGCACTCAGGGGGGGGATTCACCCCTCCACTTT. Amino acid sequence: CASTQGGDSPLHF.

The chain recombines TRBV6-1 with TRBJ1-3; D gene ambiguous. Germline assignment: CDR1 MNHNS and CDR2 SASEGT. The CDR3 is made up of 12 amino acids. Trimming took 2 bases from V and 6 from J, leaving 5 bases between them. Here the CDR3 DNA reads TGTGCCAGCAGTGAAATTGAAAACACCATATATTTT. Translating it yields CASSEIENTIYF.

V gene TRBV24-1 combines with J gene TRBJ2-7, with no clear D. CDR3 length: 13 amino acids. The germline V gene has CDR1 KGHDR and CDR2 SFDVKD. V shed 4 bases and J shed 0 bases, with 6 bases lying between them. The CDR3 DNA follows: TGTGCCACCAGTGACCAAATCTCCTACGAGCAGTACTTC. Its protein product is CATSDQISYEQYF.

V gene TRBV18 combines with J gene TRBJ2-7; TRBD2 agrees at 11 bases. Germline CDR1 is KGHSH and CDR2 is LQKENI. The ends lost 5 bases at V and 7 bases at J; junction bases unmatched: 4. The CDR3 covers 13 residues. This chain's CDR3 is CASSSWTSGEQYF. DNA of the CDR3: TGTGCCAGCTCATCATGGACTAGCGGGGAGCAGTACTTC.

CDR3 sequence reads: CASSPVGKLFF. In DNA form, the CDR3 reads TGTGCCAGCAGTCCGGTCGGAAAACTGTTTTTT. The chain uses TRBV28 and TRBJ1-4; D is undetermined. Trimming shortened V by 5 bases and J by 10 bases, and 8 bases separated the two germline ends. The CDR3 is 11 amino acids. CDR1 MDHEN and CDR2 SYDVKM come from the germline V gene. Full variable domain (outside the CDR3, taken from reference TRBV28 and TRBJ1-4): DVKVTQSSRYLVKRTGEKVFLECVQDMDHENMFWYRQDPGLGLRLIYFSYDVKMKEKGDIPEGYSVSREKKERFSLILESASTNQTSMYLCASSPVGKLFFGSGTQLSVL.

The rearrangement uses TRBV6-6 and TRBJ2-7; TRBD2 matches at 8 bases. Per the germline V gene, CDR1 is MNHNY and CDR2 is SVGAGI (reference sequence). The CDR3 loop spans 16 amino acids. Losses at the gene ends were 5 bases for V and 0 bases for J; bases not matched to a gene: 9. CDR3 sequence: CASSPHSAGASYEQYF. CDR3 nucleotide sequence: TGTGCCAGCAGTCCCCACTCAGCGGGGGCCTCCTACGAGCAGTACTTC.

This clone was detected once. V is TRBV25-1 and J is TRBJ1-5; no definite D call. CDR3 length: 13 residues. V was pared by 2 bases and J by 2 bases, with 4 bases between. Germline V gives CDR1 MGHDK, CDR2 SYGVNS. The CDR3: CASSEVGNQPQHF. The CDR3 bases are TGTGCCAGCAGTGAAGTTGGCAATCAGCCCCAGCATTTT.

This clone was seen a single time. The chain recombines TRBV19 with TRBJ1-1, with 7 bases aligning to TRBD1. Per the germline V gene, CDR1 is LNHDA and CDR2 is SQIVND (reference sequence). The CDR3 is 16 amino acids. V lost 1 base to trimming and J lost 5 bases; unmatched junction nucleotides: 10. The CDR3 sequence is CASSIGRGQANTEAFF. For the CDR3, the DNA is TGTGCCAGTAGTATAGGTCGAGGACAGGCGAATACTGAAGCTTTCTTT. Full variable domain (rest looked up from reference TRBV19 and TRBJ1-1): DGGITQSPKYLFRKEGQNVTLSCEQNLNHDAMYWYRQDPGQGLRLIYYSQIVNDFQKGDIAEGYSVSREKKESFPLTVTSAQKNPTAFYLCASSIGRGQANTEAFFGQGTRLTVV.

This chain uses TRBV6-1 with TRBJ1-2; the match to TRBD1 covers 9 bases. Germline CDR1 reads MNHNS; CDR2 reads SASEGT. V lost 2 bases and J lost 7; bases outside the gene matches: 5. The CDR3 contains 14 residues. CDR3 sequence (DNA): TGTGCCAGCAGTGAAACAGGGGGCGTAATTGGCTACACCTTC. Translated: CASSETGGVIGYTF.

The V call is TRBV29-1, the J call TRBJ1-2; TRBD1 aligns across 7 bases. This CDR3 has 13 amino acids. V dropped 6 bases and J dropped 8; count of bases not matched to a gene: 12. Germline V gives CDR1 SQVTM, CDR2 ANQGSEA. CDR3 in amino acids: CSVTHGQEAGYTF. CDR3 DNA sequence: TGCAGCGTAACCCACGGACAGGAGGCAGGCTACACCTTC.

The rearrangement uses TRBV24-1 and TRBJ2-1; 9 bases fit TRBD1. The ends lost 2 bases at V and 4 bases at J; junction bases unmatched: 2. Germline V gene sequence: CDR1 KGHDR, CDR2 SFDVKD. The CDR3 runs 15 residues. The CDR3 coding sequence is TGTGCCACCAGTGATTGGGACAGGGAGTACAATGAGCAGTTCTTC. Encoded protein: CATSDWDREYNEQFF.

J is TRBJ2-1 and V is TRBV3-1 (or the pseudogene TRBV3-2), with 10 bases fitting TRBD2. Germline CDR1 reads LGHDT; CDR2 reads YNNKEL (reference sequence). The CDR3 spans 16 residues. Trimming removed 0 bases from V and 9 bases from J; junction bases left unmatched: 8. CDR3 DNA: TGTGCCAGCAGCCAAGACGGAGCGGGAGGGCGAGTTGAGCAGTTCTTC. The encoded protein is CASSQDGAGGRVEQFF.

The V gene is TRBV4-1, the J gene TRBJ1-6, with a possible D match to TRBD1 (5 bases). V was shortened by 0 bases and J by 10 bases, with 13 bases between the two germline ends. The germline V gene encodes CDR1 MGHRA and CDR2 YSYEKL. CDR3 length: 15 amino acids. This CDR3 is CASSQDWDRDSPLHF. The CDR3 DNA is TGCGCCAGCAGCCAAGATTGGGACCGGGACTCACCCCTCCACTTT.

The gene calls are TRBV13 and TRBJ1-6; D is possibly TRBD1 (6 bases). The CDR3 covers 14 residues. Germline V CDR1 and CDR2: PRHDT, FYEKMQ (reference sequence). Trimming shortened V by 0 bases and J by 9 bases, and 9 bases separated the two germline ends. CDR3 DNA sequence: TGTGCCAGCAGCTTAGGACAGGGAGGTTCACCCCTCCACTTT. This codes for CASSLGQGGSPLHF.

The chain carries TRBV30 and TRBJ1-6; D gene uncertain. V was pared by 3 bases and J by 7 bases, with 10 bases between. This CDR3 has 13 amino acids. CDR1 and CDR2 from the germline V gene are GTSNPN and SVGIG (reference sequence). The CDR3 protein is CAWRDFGNSPLHF. The CDR3 region has the DNA TGTGCCTGGAGGGACTTTGGGAATTCACCCCTCCACTTT.

The rearrangement links TRBV19 to TRBJ2-2, with TRBD1 matching 8 bases. The germline CDR1 and CDR2 sequences are LNHDA and SQIVND (reference sequence). This CDR3 has 16 amino acids. The V segment lost 4 bases and the J segment 0 bases; nucleotides outside the gene matches: 4. CDR3 sequence (DNA): TGTGCCAGTAGTAGAAGGACAGGGACGAACACCGGGGAGCTGTTTTTT. Translation gives CASSRRTGTNTGELFF.

The V call is TRBV24-1, the J call TRBJ2-5; the D call may be TRBD1 or TRBD2 (5 bases each). Between the trimmed V and J ends, which lost 1 base and 5 bases, there was a span of 13 bases. The V gene's germline CDR1 is KGHDR and CDR2 SFDVKD. The CDR3 sequence is 15 residues long. CDR3 bases: TGTGCCACCAGTGATTTCCGAGGGGCCCGGGAGACCCAGTACTTC. Encoded protein: CATSDFRGARETQYF.

The J gene is TRBJ2-2, the V gene TRBV10-1; TRBD1 is a possible D gene (5 bases). This CDR3 comprises 13 residues. Germline values: CDR1 WNHNN, CDR2 SYGVQD (reference sequence). V lost 3 bases and J 6 bases, leaving 8 bases between the germline ends. The CDR3 protein is CASSDREAGELFF. The CDR3 nucleotides are TGCGCCAGCAGTGACAGGGAAGCCGGGGAGCTGTTTTTT.

CDR3 nucleotides: TGTGCCAGCAGCCCGGGGGGAGGCGTCTACGAGCAGTACTTC. It translates to CASSPGGGVYEQYF. The gene calls are TRBV14 and TRBJ2-7; 7 bases are shared with TRBD2. The CDR3 is 14 residues long. Losses at the gene ends were 4 bases for V and 3 bases for J; bases not matched to a gene: 6. Germline CDR1 is SGHDN and CDR2 is FVKESK.

This chain joins TRBV11-2 and TRBJ2-7, with D perhaps assigned TRBD1 or TRBD2 (5 bases each). V dropped 5 bases and J dropped 5 bases, with 10 bases sitting between them. Germline CDR1 reads SGHAT; CDR2 reads FQNNGV. The CDR3 length is 12 residues. The CDR3 spells CASSTRDHEQYF. CDR3 DNA: TGTGCCAGCAGCACCCGGGACCACGAGCAGTACTTC.